These 13 T cell receptor beta chains came from one sample sequenced in a study of T cells in pancreatic ductal adenocarcinoma. Clones were read by immunoSEQ multiplex PCR, and TCRdb kept only the in-frame ones, dropping some. Among approximately 5,000 clones listed, approximately 91% were seen once. The selected patients with pancreatic ductal adenocarcinoma had surgery but no neoadjuvant therapy. Input material: pancreatic tumor tissue. The receptor set was obtained from a human donor with pancreatic ductal adenocarcinoma.

This clone was recorded only once. The chain combines TRBV5-6 with TRBJ2-3; TRBD1 matches at 9 bases. J lost 1 base, V lost 0 bases, and 6 bases had no gene match. Germline lookup yields CDR1 SGHDT and CDR2 YYEEEE. CDR3 size: 17 residues. The CDR3 sequence: CASSLDTRQGGTDTQYF. As DNA, the CDR3 is TGTGCCAGCAGCTTGGATACCAGACAGGGGGGCACAGATACGCAGTATTTT.

The chain joins TRBV18 to TRBJ2-5; 12 bases line up with TRBD2. This CDR3 has 18 amino acids. Germline assignment: CDR1 KGHSH and CDR2 LQKENI. The trim removed 2 bases at V and 5 bases at J, leaving 12 bases unmatched. The CDR3 loop is CASSPEGSLAGGYETQYF. As DNA, the CDR3 is TGTGCCAGCTCACCAGAGGGATCACTAGCGGGGGGATACGAGACCCAGTACTTC.

The chain joins TRBV19 to TRBJ1-5; D gene unclear. The length of the CDR3 is 14 residues. V lost 7 bases to trimming and J lost 3 bases, with 13 bases between them. The germline gives CDR1 LNHDA, CDR2 SQIVND (reference sequence). CDR3 sequence reads: CASTPSRDNQPQHF. CDR3 bases: TGTGCCAGTACCCCCAGTAGGGACAATCAGCCCCAGCATTTT. Using reference TRBV19 and TRBJ1-5 for the parts outside the CDR3, the full variable domain is DGGITQSPKYLFRKEGQNVTLSCEQNLNHDAMYWYRQDPGQGLRLIYYSQIVNDFQKGDIAEGYSVSREKKESFPLTVTSAQKNPTAFYLCASTPSRDNQPQHFGDGTRLSIL.

The rearrangement joins TRBV5-8 to TRBJ2-1, with 10 bases matching TRBD2. This CDR3 has 13 amino acids. Germline V gene data show CDR1 as SGHTS and CDR2 as YDEGEE. V lost 7 bases and J lost 4; bases outside the gene matches: 2. The CDR3 nucleotides are TGTGCCAGCGCGACTAGCGGGTACAATGAGCAGTTCTTC. Its protein product is CASATSGYNEQFF. Combining the CDR3 with reference TRBV5-8 and TRBJ2-1 gives the whole variable domain EAGVTQSPTHLIKTRGQQATLRCSPISGHTSVYWYQQALGLGLQFLLWYDEGEERNRGNFPPRFSGRQFPNYSSELNVNALELEDSALYLCASATSGYNEQFFGPGTRLTVL.

The chain carries TRBV15 and TRBJ2-1, with TRBD2 matching over 16 bases. Trimming at V came to 3 bases and at J to 10 bases, leaving 6 bases not matched to a gene. The germline V gene encodes CDR1 LNHNV and CDR2 YYDKDF (reference sequence). There are 16 residues in the CDR3. CDR3 coding DNA: TGTGCCACCAGCAGGGACGGGACTAGCGGGGGGGAGGAGCAGTTCTTC. Protein product: CATSRDGTSGGEEQFF. Full variable domain (remainder filled in from reference TRBV15 and TRBJ2-1): DAMVIQNPRYQVTQFGKPVTLSCSQTLNHNVMYWYQQKSSQAPKLLFHYYDKDFNNEADTPDNFQSRRPNTSFCFLDIRSPGLGDTAMYLCATSRDGTSGGEEQFFGPGTRLTVL.

This chain connects TRBV6-1 to TRBJ2-3; no clear D gene. The V and J ends lost 3 bases and 4 bases respectively, with 11 bases between them. Germline V gene sequence: CDR1 MNHNS, CDR2 SASEGT. CDR3 size: 14 residues. The CDR3 is CASSDGLRADTQYF. The CDR3 DNA reads TGTGCCAGCAGTGACGGCCTCCGGGCAGATACGCAGTATTTT.

The V call is TRBV6-1, the J call TRBJ1-2; a possible D gene is TRBD1 (6 bases). The germline V gene encodes CDR1 MNHNS and CDR2 SASEGT. Trimming removed 4 bases at V and 7 bases at J, with 10 bases between. The CDR3 is made up of 12 amino acids. The CDR3 DNA sequence: TGTGCCAGCAGTGCGACAGGATCTGGCTACACCTTC. Protein sequence: CASSATGSGYTF.

The chain couples TRBV19 to TRBJ2-1; D may be TRBD1 (7 bases). CDR1 and CDR2 from the germline V gene are LNHDA and SQIVND (reference sequence). V dropped 4 bases and J dropped 9 bases, with 37 bases sitting between them. CDR3 length: 21 residues. DNA of the CDR3: TGTGCCAGTAGTAAAGGCTTAAAGACAGGGTATCGGGGGTTGGGGATCGGTGAGCAGTTCTTC. It codes for CASSKGLKTGYRGLGIGEQFF.

V gene TRBV6-1 combines with J gene TRBJ2-1; 9 bases agree with TRBD2. V lost 4 bases, J lost 9 bases, and 16 bases stayed unmatched. The CDR3 covers 17 residues. CDR1 and CDR2 (germline): MNHNS, SASEGT. The CDR3 here is CASSGKPGTSLGVEQFF. The CDR3, as DNA: TGTGCCAGCAGTGGTAAGCCCGGGACTAGCTTGGGAGTTGAGCAGTTCTTC.

V and J are TRBV5-1 and TRBJ1-6; a weak D match, TRBD1 (5 bases). Trimming stripped 4 bases from V and 13 bases from J, with 15 bases between. The CDR3 sequence is 13 residues long. In germline, CDR1 is SGHRS, CDR2 YFSETQ. The CDR3 reads CASSTRDGIPLHF. CDR3 DNA sequence: TGCGCCAGCAGCACCCGGGACGGCATCCCCCTCCACTTT.

The CDR3 nucleotides are TGTGCCAGCCGTCAAGACCTGGGCGAGGATACGCAGTATTTT. Its translation: CASRQDLGEDTQYF. The V call is TRBV6-5, the J call TRBJ2-3; D call uncertain. Germline V lookup: CDR1 MNHEY, CDR2 SVGAGI. V lost 8 bases, J lost 6 bases, and 18 bases lay in between. The CDR3 length is 14 residues.

The V call is TRBV4-1, the J call TRBJ1-1; no clear D. Germline loops: CDR1 MGHRA, CDR2 YSYEKL. CDR3 length equals 16 residues. V shed 1 base and J shed 4 bases, with 16 bases lying between them. The CDR3 loop is CASSQVRTIAGTEAFF. The CDR3 coding sequence is TGCGCCAGCAGCCAAGTTCGAACGATTGCGGGCACTGAAGCTTTCTTT.

The chain has TRBV5-4 and TRBJ1-6; no clear D gene. CDR1 and CDR2 from the germline V gene are SGHNT and YYREEE (reference sequence). This CDR3 has 14 residues. V was trimmed by 3 bases and J by 7 bases, leaving 11 bases between them. The chain's CDR3 is CASSSQTLNSPLHF. The DNA for the CDR3 is TGTGCCAGCAGCTCCCAAACCCTCAATTCACCCCTCCACTTT.